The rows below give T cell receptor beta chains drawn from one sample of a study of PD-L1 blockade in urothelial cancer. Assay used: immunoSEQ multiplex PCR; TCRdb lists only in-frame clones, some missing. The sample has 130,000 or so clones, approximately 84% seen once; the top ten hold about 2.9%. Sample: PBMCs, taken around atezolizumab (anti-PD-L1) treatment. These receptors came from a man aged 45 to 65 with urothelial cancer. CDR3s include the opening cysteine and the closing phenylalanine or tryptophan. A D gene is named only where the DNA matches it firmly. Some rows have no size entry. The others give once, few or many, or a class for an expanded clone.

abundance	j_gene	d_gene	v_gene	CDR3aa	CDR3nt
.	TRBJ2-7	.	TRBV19	CASKYEARTYEQYF	TGTGCCAGTAAGTACGAAGCGAGGACCTACGAGCAGTACTTC
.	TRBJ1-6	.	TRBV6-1	CASSGSRTVYNSPLHF	TGTGCCAGCAGTGGCTCTCGCACTGTCTATAATTCACCCCTCCACTTT
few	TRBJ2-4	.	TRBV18	CASSQISAASTTIQYF	TGTGCCAGCTCACAGATATCCGCGGCCTCCACTACGATTCAGTACTTC
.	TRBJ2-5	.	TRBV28	CASSFWSGVRTQYF	TGTGCCAGCAGTTTTTGGTCGGGGGTCCGGACCCAGTACTTC
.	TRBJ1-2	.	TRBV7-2	CASSFGRNYGYTF	TGTGCCAGCAGCTTTGGCAGGAACTATGGCTACACCTTC
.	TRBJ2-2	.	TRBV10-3	CAISEVRPGNTGELFF	TGTGCCATCAGTGAGGTTCGGCCAGGGAACACCGGGGAGCTGTTTTTT
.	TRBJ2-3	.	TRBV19	CASSIGLSGTSTDTQYF	TGTGCCAGTAGTATAGGACTTTCCGGGACTAGCACAGATACGCAGTATTTT
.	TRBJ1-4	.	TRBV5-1	CASSLWGDIMGEKLFF	TGCGCCAGCAGCTTGTGGGGGGATATTATGGGGGAAAAACTGTTTTTT
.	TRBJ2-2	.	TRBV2	CATPRGRENTGELFF	TGTGCCACCCCAAGGGGGAGGGAGAACACCGGGGAGCTGTTTTTT
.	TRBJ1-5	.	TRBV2	CASSHEWRNQPQHF	TGTGCCAGCAGTCATGAATGGCGGAATCAGCCCCAGCATTTT
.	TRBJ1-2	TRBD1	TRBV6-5	CASSTGTGTYGYTF	TGTGCCAGCAGTACCGGGACAGGGACCTATGGCTACACCTTC
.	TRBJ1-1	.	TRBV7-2	CASSLGRGRNTEAFF	TGTGCCAGCAGCTTAGGGAGAGGGCGAAACACTGAAGCTTTCTTT
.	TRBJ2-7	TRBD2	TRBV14	CASSQRGRVPYEQYF	TGTGCCAGCAGCCAACGCGGGAGGGTCCCCTACGAGCAGTACTTC
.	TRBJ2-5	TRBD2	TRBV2	CASSVGLAVQETQYF	TGTGCCAGCAGTGTGGGTCTAGCGGTTCAAGAGACCCAGTACTTC
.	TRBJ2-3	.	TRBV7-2	CASSWFGVRTDTQYF	TGTGCCAGCAGCTGGTTCGGGGTACGCACAGATACGCAGTATTTT
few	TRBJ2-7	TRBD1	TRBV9	CASSVDSGDRVYEQYF	TGTGCCAGCAGCGTAGACTCTGGGGACAGGGTTTACGAGCAGTACTTC
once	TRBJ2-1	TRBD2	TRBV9	CASSVRLAGDNEQFF	TGTGCCAGCAGCGTACGACTAGCGGGAGACAATGAGCAGTTCTTC
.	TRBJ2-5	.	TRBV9	CASSVAAGVQETQYF	TGTGCCAGCAGCGTAGCGGCAGGGGTACAAGAGACCCAGTACTTC
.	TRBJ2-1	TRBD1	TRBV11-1	CASHPGTGAYNEQFF	TGTGCCAGCCACCCCGGGACAGGGGCGTACAATGAGCAGTTCTTC
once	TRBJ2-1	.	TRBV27	CASSSAVYNEQFF	TGTGCCAGCTCGTCAGCGGTCTACAATGAGCAGTTCTTC
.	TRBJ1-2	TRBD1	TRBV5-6	CASSWDSGYTF	TGTGCCAGCAGCTGGGACAGTGGCTACACCTTC
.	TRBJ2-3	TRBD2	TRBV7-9	CASSLGLAVTDTQYF	TGTGCCAGCAGCTTAGGACTAGCGGTCACAGATACGCAGTATTTT
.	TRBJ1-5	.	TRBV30	CAWTPPRAGHQPQHF	TGTGCCTGGACCCCGCCCCGGGCAGGGCATCAGCCCCAGCATTTT
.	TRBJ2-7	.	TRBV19	CASSIGRARPYEQYF	TGTGCCAGTAGTATAGGGAGGGCGCGGCCCTACGAGCAGTACTTC
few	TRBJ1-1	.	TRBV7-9	CASSKDSNTEAFF	TGTGCCAGCAGCAAGGACAGTAACACTGAAGCTTTCTTT
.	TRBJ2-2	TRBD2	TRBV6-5	CASSYETSRGTGELFF	TGTGCCAGCAGTTACGAGACTAGCCGGGGCACCGGGGAGCTGTTTTTT